These 22 T cell receptor beta chains were sequenced from one sample in a study of blood T cells in healthy people across ages. The authors ran a second PCR of 7 to 11 cycles using a sample-barcoded 5' primer and a J-beta primer mix. TCRdb reprocessed the 5' RACE reads with MiXCR, giving one entry per CDR3 protein. This sample has hundreds of thousands of distinct CDR3 sequences, with 45% to 60% found just once. The material sequenced was blood. The receptors shown here come from an elderly woman in good health.

This clonotype was counted only a few times. The rearrangement uses TRBV24-1 and TRBJ2-5, with 8 bases aligning to TRBD2. The V and J ends lost 1 base and 4 bases, in that order; junction bases with no gene match: 7. The CDR3 has 16 residues. The V gene's germline CDR1 is KGHDR and CDR2 SFDVKD. CDR3 in DNA: TGTGCCACCAGTGATTTCTCCAGCGGGGGTCCAGAGACCCAGTACTTC. Translating gives CATSDFSSGGPETQYF.

The chain is built from TRBV7-2 and TRBJ2-4, with D uncertain. CDR1 is SGHTA, CDR2 FQGNSA, per germline. The CDR3 is made up of 11 amino acids. V was cut by 0 bases and J by 6 bases, with 0 bases left in between. The CDR3 DNA is TGTGCCAGCAGCTTAGCAAACATTCAGTACTTC. It yields the protein CASSLANIQYF.

This clonotype came up a few times. This chain connects TRBV2 to TRBJ1-1, with D uncertain. CDR3 size: 11 residues. The germline CDR1 and CDR2 sequences are SNHLY and FYNNEI. V was clipped by 7 bases and J by 5 bases, with 8 bases between them. The CDR3 region has the DNA TGTGCCAGCATCTTACGGACTGAAGCTTTCTTT. Translation gives CASILRTEAFF.

The chain couples TRBV25-1 to TRBJ2-5, with D perhaps TRBD1 (5 bases). The germline V gene encodes CDR1 MGHDK and CDR2 SYGVNS. This CDR3 has 16 amino acids. Trimming took 2 bases from V and 6 from J, leaving 19 bases between them. The CDR3 nucleotides read TGTGCCAGCAGTGAAGGGGCAGGTCAGGGCTTCCAGACCCAGTACTTC. It specifies CASSEGAGQGFQTQYF.

The rearrangement joins TRBV28 to TRBJ2-4; perhaps D is TRBD1 or TRBD2 (5 bases each). With the DNA end fitting TRBJ2-7 better, the J assignment may be wrong. The germline V gene has CDR1 MDHEN and CDR2 SYDVKM. This CDR3 region has 15 residues. The CDR3 reads CASRDPGRMIYEQYF. The DNA of the CDR3 is TGTGCCAGCAGGGACCCGGGACGGATGATCTACGAGCAGTACTTC.

This chain joins TRBV29-1 and TRBJ2-1; possible D gene TRBD1, 5 bases. Deletions cut 5 bases from V and 7 bases from J, with 15 bases between. The CDR3 runs 13 residues. CDR1 and CDR2 (germline): SQVTM, ANQGSEA. In nucleotides, the CDR3 is TGCAGCGTTTTGGCAGGGTACCCGAATGAGCAGTTCTTC. Translating gives CSVLAGYPNEQFF.

This clonotype was found many times. The chain carries TRBV20-1 and TRBJ1-2, with D tentatively TRBD1 (5 bases). Trimming took off 3 bases at V and 5 bases at J, with 16 bases between the two ends. Germline CDR1 DFQATT, CDR2 SNEGSKA (reference sequence). CDR3 length: 14 residues. CDR3 protein: CSASISGALYGYTF. CDR3 coding DNA: TGCAGTGCTAGTATCTCCGGGGCCTTATATGGCTACACCTTC.

The J gene is TRBJ2-1, the V gene TRBV6-6; D perhaps matches TRBD1 (6 bases). The DNA end lines up better with TRBJ2-7; the J call may be wrong. Germline CDR1 and CDR2: MNHNY and SVGAGI (reference sequence). The CDR3 is 15 residues long. CDR3 sequence: CASNTQGRQYNEQYF. As DNA, the CDR3 is TGTGCCAGCAATACACAGGGTCGACAATACAATGAGCAGTACTTC.

The V gene is TRBV29-1, the J gene TRBJ2-4; 12 bases line up with TRBD1. Germline CDR1 reads SQVTM; CDR2 reads ANQGSEA. Trimming cost V 5 bases and J 4 bases; bases outside gene matches: 18. The CDR3 loop spans 19 amino acids. CDR3 amino acids: CSVSYPGTGGVGLKNIQYF. DNA for the CDR3: TGCAGCGTTTCTTACCCCGGGACAGGGGGCGTTGGGCTGAAAAACATTCAGTACTTC.

This clonotype was counted between two and nine times. The chain has TRBV30 and TRBJ1-5; 8 bases are shared with TRBD1. There are 15 residues in the CDR3. Trimming took 1 base from V and 5 from J; bases not matched to a gene: 7. Germline CDR1 GTSNPN, CDR2 SVGIG (reference sequence). The CDR3 sequence is CAWSGGTGGYQPQHF. The CDR3 coding sequence is TGTGCCTGGAGTGGGGGTACAGGGGGGTATCAGCCCCAGCATTTT. Combining the CDR3 with reference TRBV30 and TRBJ1-5 gives the whole variable domain SQTIHQWPATLVQPVGSPLSLECTVEGTSNPNLYWYRQAAGRGLQLLFYSVGIGQISSEVPQNLSASRPQDRQFILSSKKLLLSDSGFYLCAWSGGTGGYQPQHFGDGTRLSIL.

V usage is TRBV5-6 and J usage is TRBJ1-5; TRBD1 matches 7 bases. This CDR3 has 15 amino acids. Germline CDR1 is SGHDT and CDR2 is YYEEEE. J gave up 4 bases and V 2 bases, and 6 bases lay outside the gene matches. Written as DNA, the CDR3 is TGTGCCAGCAGCTTAGGGACAGCAAGAAATCAGCCCCAGCATTTT. Translating it yields CASSLGTARNQPQHF.

The chain joins TRBV20-1 to TRBJ1-5; D call uncertain. This CDR3 has 15 residues. Deletions cut 6 bases from V and 2 bases from J, with 17 bases between. Per the germline V gene, CDR1 is DFQATT and CDR2 is SNEGSKA (reference sequence). CDR3 sequence (DNA): TGCAGTGCCCCCAAAAAAGGTCGGGGCAATCAGCCCCAGCATTTT. Translated, it gives CSAPKKGRGNQPQHF.

In its sample, this clonotype was seen many times. V and J are TRBV10-1 and TRBJ2-3; TRBD2 agrees at 12 bases. This CDR3 is 16 amino acids long. After removal of 0 bases from V and 3 bases from J, the junction contained 1 base not matched to a gene. CDR1 is WNHNN and CDR2 is SYGVQD in the germline V gene (reference sequence). The CDR3 loop is CASSESLAGGTDTQYF. The CDR3 region has the DNA TGCGCCAGCAGTGAGTCTCTAGCGGGAGGGACAGATACGCAGTATTTT.

J is TRBJ1-1 and V is TRBV20-1, with a possible D match to TRBD1 (5 bases). This CDR3 comprises 17 residues. Trimming shortened V by 0 bases and J by 1 base, and 18 bases separated the two germline ends. Germline V gives CDR1 DFQATT, CDR2 SNEGSKA (reference sequence). CDR3 sequence: CSARDLGGALGNTEAFF. CDR3 nucleotides: TGCAGTGCTAGAGATCTAGGAGGGGCCTTGGGGAACACTGAAGCTTTCTTT.

The chain recombines TRBV2 with TRBJ2-7, with D tentatively TRBD2 (6 bases). The CDR3 spans 15 residues. Germline CDR1 and CDR2: SNHLY and FYNNEI. V shed 3 bases and J shed 5 bases, with 17 bases lying between them. CDR3 protein: CASSDLGGVANEQYF. Written as DNA, the CDR3 is TGTGCCAGCAGTGACCTGGGCGGGGTTGCGAACGAGCAGTACTTC. Drawing the rest from reference TRBV2 and TRBJ2-7, the complete variable domain is EPEVTQTPSHQVTQMGQEVILRCVPISNHLYFYWYRQILGQKVEFLVSFYNNEISEKSEIFDDQFSVERPDGSNFTLKIRSTKLEDSAMYFCASSDLGGVANEQYFGPGTRLTVT.

CDR3 residues: CASSQGQEDAKNIQYF. For the CDR3, the DNA is TGTGCCAGCAGCCAGGGGCAGGAGGACGCCAAAAACATTCAGTACTTC. The chain has TRBV6-4 and TRBJ2-4; TRBD1 might be the D (6 bases). Germline-derived CDR1 and CDR2 are MRHNA and SNTAGT. V lost 6 bases, J lost 1 base, and 16 bases lay in between. The CDR3 has 16 residues.

The chain carries TRBV6-2 or TRBV6-3 and TRBJ2-7; D is undetermined. V shed 5 bases and J shed 2 bases, with 13 bases lying between them. This CDR3 has 14 residues. Per the germline V gene, CDR1 is MNHEY and CDR2 is SVGEGT. The CDR3 sequence is CASSKGQPTYEQYF. Here the CDR3 DNA reads TGTGCCAGCAGTAAGGGCCAACCTACCTACGAGCAGTACTTC.

Only one count was recorded for this clonotype. Germline and junction disagree at one end, which may indicate a read error. The chain couples TRBV29-1 to TRBJ1-4, with a weak D call TRBD1 (6 bases). In germline, CDR1 is SQVTM, CDR2 ANQGSEA. The CDR3 consists of 13 residues. The DNA of the CDR3 is TGCAGCGCGGAGAGGGGGGGGAATGGAAAACTGTTTTTT. It codes for CSAERGGNGKLFF. The full variable domain, with the rest looked up from reference TRBV29-1 and TRBJ1-4, is SAVISQKPSRDICQRGTSLTIQCQVDSQVTMMFWYRQQPGQSLTLIATANQGSEATYESGFVIDKFPISRPNLTFSTLTVSNMSPEDSSIYLCSAERGGNGKLFFGSGTQLSVL.

Note on this clonotype: This may be a read error, as it is one base from a much larger clone. V and J are TRBV20-1 and TRBJ2-5; D remains ambiguous. Germline V lookup: CDR1 DFQATT, CDR2 SNEGSKA (reference sequence). There are 14 residues in the CDR3. V lost 5 bases and J lost 2, with 15 bases in between. The CDR3 loop reads CSAPAGSRQETQYF. The CDR3 region has the DNA TGCAGTGCTCCCGCCGGGTCGAGGCAAGAGACCCAGTACTTC.

In its sample, this clonotype was seen many times. The rearrangement links TRBV12-3 or TRBV12-4 to TRBJ2-1; 8 bases line up with TRBD1. The CDR3 is made up of 14 amino acids. V lost 2 bases, J lost 9 bases, and 6 bases stayed unmatched. The CDR3 region is CASSLRTGIGEQFF. The DNA of the CDR3 is TGTGCCAGCAGTTTACGGACAGGGATCGGTGAGCAGTTCTTC.

Points on this clonotype: Since a much larger clone is just one base distant, this may be a read error. The chain uses TRBV6-5 and TRBJ2-1; 7 bases are a match to TRBD1. This CDR3 has 13 amino acids. Germline V gene sequence: CDR1 MNHEY, CDR2 SVGAGI. CDR3 sequence reads: CANSDGLTGHRFF. In nucleotides, the CDR3 is TGTGCCAACAGTGACGGCCTGACAGGGCATCGGTTCTTC.

This clonotype was seen many times. V gene TRBV10-1 combines with J gene TRBJ1-1; D is ambiguous. The V gene lost 9 bases and the J gene lost 2 bases, with 13 bases spanning the gap. The CDR3 has 13 residues. Germline CDR1 reads WNHNN; CDR2 reads SYGVQD (reference sequence). CDR3 sequence: CASKGGGNTEAFF. The CDR3 coding sequence is TGCGCCAGTAAGGGAGGAGGAAACACTGAAGCTTTCTTT.